This T cell receptor beta chain was identified in a study of cytomegalovirus exposure and HLA in healthy donors. Overall study: The roughly 110 validation repertoires were reported in a later analysis to have been generated on the same platform as the roughly 700 first-cohort repertoires.

From germline, CDR1 is LGHNA and CDR2 YSLEER. V lost 0 bases to trimming and J lost 0 bases, with 12 bases between them. This CDR3 region has 17 residues. The assay was immunoSEQ multiplex PCR, and TCRdb's table has in-frame clones only and misses some. The profile shows 57,000 or so clones, 85% to 95% of them singletons. Points from the study as a whole: The tendency of first-cohort TCR clusters to co-occur in the roughly 120 validation repertoires was identified by a subsequent analysis. Researchers catalogued 150 or so TCR beta chains as cytomegalovirus-associated. Among the CMV-associated chains, three were confirmed in vitro as specific for CMV antigens.

Turning to this clone: Its antigen is unidentified.

This receptor was taken from a man aged 18 to 30 in good health and CMV-seronegative. V is TRBV4-3 and J is TRBJ2-1, with D possibly matching TRBD1 (6 bases). Sequencing was performed on PBMCs. The DNA of the CDR3 is TGCGCCAGCAGCCAAGACCGACAGGATGGCTCCTACAATGAGCAGTTCTTC. It specifies CASSQDRQDGSYNEQFF.